This is a list of T cell receptor beta chains from one sample in a study of T cells in Graves' hyperthyroidism and ophthalmopathy. Each CDR3 protein gets one entry after TCRdb re-called the multiplex PCR reads with MiXCR. The sample has approximately 640,000 distinct CDR3 sequences; 17% are singletons. Sample: blood. Every receptor here comes from a man aged 50 to 59 with Graves' hyperthyroidism. Both conserved end residues are part of each CDR3. A D gene is named only where the DNA matches it firmly. Where a row states a size, it is once, few, many or the class of an expanded clone; other rows omit it.

>.|many|TRBJ1-6|TRBV15
CATSRDSMDNSPLHF
TGTGCCACCAGCAGAGACAGTATGGATAATTCACCCCTCCACTTT
>TRBD2|many|TRBJ2-7|TRBV19
CASSIAGTSDTYEQYF
TGTGCCAGTAGTATAGCTGGGACTAGCGATACCTACGAGCAGTACTTC
>.|many|TRBJ2-1|TRBV28
CASTLTGTQNEQFF
TGTGCCAGCACCCTCACCGGGACACAAAATGAGCAGTTCTTC
>.|many|TRBJ1-3|TRBV12-3/TRBV12-4
CASSRPSGNTIYF
TGTGCCAGCAGTAGACCTTCTGGAAACACCATATATTTT
>TRBD2|many|TRBJ2-5|TRBV2
CASSGLAAETQYF
TGTGCCAGCAGTGGACTAGCGGCGGAGACCCAGTACTTC
>.|many|TRBJ2-1|TRBV24-1
CATSDSRFNNEQFF
TGTGCCACCAGTGATTCCCGGTTTAACAATGAGCAGTTCTTC
>.|.|TRBJ1-1|TRBV19
CASSIDLMYANTEAFF
TGTGCCAGTAGTATAGATCTTATGTATGCGAACACTGAAGCTTTCTTT
>.|few|TRBJ2-5|TRBV20-1
CSATPEETQYF
TGCAGTGCTACCCCGGAGGAGACCCAGTACTTC
>.|many|TRBJ2-5|TRBV11-1
CASSLGSGQETQYF
TGTGCCAGCAGCTTAGGTAGCGGCCAAGAGACCCAGTACTTC
>TRBD1|.|TRBJ1-1|TRBV19
CASSRGQMGTEAFF
TGTGCCAGTAGTAGGGGACAGATGGGGACTGAAGCTTTTTTT
>TRBD2|.|TRBJ2-3|TRBV6-5
CASSYAGGPPNTDTQYF
TGTGCCAGCAGTTACGCGGGAGGGCCCCCTAACACAGATACGCAGTATTTT
>.|.|TRBJ1-6|TRBV18
CASSRPDSSSPLHF
TGTGCCAGCTCGCGACCGGACAGTAGCTCACCCCTCCACTTT
>TRBD2|many|TRBJ2-7|TRBV20-1
CSARVGGRSHYEQYF
TGCAGTGCTAGAGTTGGCGGGAGGTCCCACTACGAGCAGTACTTC
>.|many|TRBJ2-7|TRBV27
CASSPIPIYEQYF
TGTGCCAGCAGTCCTATCCCTATCTACGAGCAGTACTTC
>.|many|TRBJ1-2|TRBV5-1
CASSFAAGINYGYTF
TGCGCCAGCAGCTTCGCGGCAGGAATTAACTATGGCTACACCTTC